Listed here are 11 T cell receptor beta chains from one sample, sequenced in a study of T-cell reconstitution after alpha-beta-depleted transplantation in children. Molecular barcoding with unique molecular identifiers was used for the TCRbeta library. From the PCR reads, TCRdb called clonotypes with MiXCR, one entry per CDR3 protein. The table lists 450,000 to 600,000 distinct CDR3 sequences, around a third of them singletons. Sample: PBMCs from the stem cell graft donor, taken from the stem cell graft. The receptors come from a human donor who donated a stem cell graft to a child with aplastic anemia.

V is TRBV29-1 and J is TRBJ1-1; D is unresolved. CDR3 length equals 13 residues. Germline V CDR1 and CDR2: SQVTM, ANQGSEA. V gave up 7 bases and J gave up 4 bases, with 16 bases separating them. CDR3 sequence (DNA): TGCAGCGCTCCGGAGTCCGGGGTCACTGAAGCTTTCTTT. This translates into CSAPESGVTEAFF.

This clonotype was counted between two and nine times. The genes are TRBV7-2 and TRBJ1-2, with 12 positions matching TRBD1. The V gene's germline CDR1 is SGHTA and CDR2 FQGNSA. Trimming cost V 5 bases and J 4 bases; bases outside gene matches: 5. The CDR3 is 15 residues long. CDR3: CASSGGTGGVYGYTF. CDR3 sequence (DNA): TGTGCCAGCAGCGGCGGGACAGGGGGCGTCTATGGCTACACCTTC.

This clonotype was found many times. The J gene is TRBJ1-4, the V gene TRBV5-1; 8 nucleotides match TRBD1. The V and J ends lost 4 bases and 0 bases, in that order; junction bases with no gene match: 5. The CDR3 is 16 amino acids. The germline CDR1 and CDR2 sequences are SGHRS and YFSETQ. The CDR3 nucleotides are TGCGCCAGCAGCCCCGGACAGGGTACAACTAATGAAAAACTGTTTTTT. Translation: CASSPGQGTTNEKLFF.

This clonotype was recorded only once. In nucleotides, the CDR3 is TGCAGCGTTAACGGGGATACGCAGTATTTT. Translated, it gives CSVNGDTQYF. The chain joins TRBV29-1 to TRBJ2-3; no firm D call. Germline assignment: CDR1 SQVTM and CDR2 ANQGSEA. This CDR3 comprises 10 residues. Trimming removed 5 bases at V and 6 bases at J, with 6 bases between.

This clonotype was seen only once. V usage is TRBV5-4 and J usage is TRBJ2-1; 8 nucleotides match TRBD1. Germline loops: CDR1 SGHNT, CDR2 YYREEE (reference sequence). CDR3 length: 14 amino acids. Unmatched junction bases numbered 10, after V lost 7 bases and J lost 7 bases. CDR3 in amino acids: CASGISGGINEQFF. The CDR3 DNA reads as TGTGCCAGCGGAATATCAGGGGGCATTAATGAGCAGTTCTTC. The full variable domain, completed using reference TRBV5-4 and TRBJ2-1, is ETGVTQSPTHLIKTRGQQVTLRCSSQSGHNTVSWYQQALGQGPQFIFQYYREEENGRGNFPPRFSGLQFPNYSSELNVNALELDDSALYLCASGISGGINEQFFGPGTRLTVL.

For this clonotype: At one end, the junction sequence differs from germline, possibly due to a read error. The chain recombines TRBV5-1 with TRBJ2-5; no reliable D call. CDR3 size: 16 residues. Germline CDR1 and CDR2: SGHRS and YFSETQ. In DNA, the CDR3 is TGCGCCAGCAGCTTGTTTCTAGAGTCCGGCCAAGAGCCCCAGTACTTC. It codes for CASSLFLESGQEPQYF.

The chain combines TRBV29-1 with TRBJ2-1, with 11 bases lining up with TRBD1. The CDR3 contains 17 residues. The germline V gene has CDR1 SQVTM and CDR2 ANQGSEA. V lost 0 bases and J lost 1; bases outside the gene matches: 5. CDR3 in amino acids: CSVEDSGTGGSYNEQFF. The CDR3 coding sequence is TGCAGCGTTGAAGATTCAGGGACAGGGGGGTCCTACAATGAGCAGTTCTTC.

V gene TRBV29-1 combines with J gene TRBJ2-1, with 9 bases identical to TRBD1. Looked up from germline, CDR1 is SQVTM and CDR2 is ANQGSEA. Losses at the gene ends were 7 bases for V and 3 bases for J; bases not matched to a gene: 7. The CDR3 is made up of 14 amino acids. The CDR3, as DNA: TGCAGCGCAGACCGGGACAGGGACTACAATGAGCAGTTCTTC. This translates into CSADRDRDYNEQFF.

The CDR3 DNA sequence: TGTGCCAGCAGTGGGGGGGACAGGGGTAGTGAAAAACTGTTTTTT. This codes for CASSGGDRGSEKLFF. The genes are TRBV2 and TRBJ1-4, with TRBD1 matching 10 bases. Germline assignment: CDR1 SNHLY and CDR2 FYNNEI. The junction had 6 bases not matched to a gene; V was cut back by 4 bases and J by 7 bases. CDR3 length: 15 amino acids.

This chain links TRBV7-2 with TRBJ1-2; 7 bases match TRBD1. Losses at the gene ends were 6 bases for V and 7 bases for J; bases not matched to a gene: 8. Germline CDR1 SGHTA, CDR2 FQGNSA. This CDR3 region has 13 residues. The CDR3 protein is CASRTGDYRGYTF. The CDR3 bases are TGTGCCAGCAGAACAGGGGACTATCGTGGCTACACCTTC.

This clonotype turned up a few times. The chain combines TRBV25-1 with TRBJ2-1; 14 positions agree with TRBD2. The CDR3 has 16 amino acids. Germline-derived CDR1 and CDR2 are MGHDK and SYGVNS. Trimming at V came to 10 bases and at J to 5 bases, leaving 10 bases not matched to a gene. The CDR3 nucleotides read TGTGCCACGCAAGGGACTAGCGGGAGAGGAGACAATGAGCAGTTCTTC. Amino acids: CATQGTSGRGDNEQFF.